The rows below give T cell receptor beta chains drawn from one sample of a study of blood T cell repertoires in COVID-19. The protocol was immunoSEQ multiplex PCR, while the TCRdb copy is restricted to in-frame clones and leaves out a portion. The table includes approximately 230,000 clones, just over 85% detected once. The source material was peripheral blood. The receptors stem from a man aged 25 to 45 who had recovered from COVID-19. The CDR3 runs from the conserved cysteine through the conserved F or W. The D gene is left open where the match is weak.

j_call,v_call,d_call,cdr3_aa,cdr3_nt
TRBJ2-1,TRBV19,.,CASSSTRDNEQFF,TGTGCCAGTAGTTCGACTCGTGACAATGAGCAGTTCTTC
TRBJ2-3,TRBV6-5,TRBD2,CASRLAFQWTDTQYF,TGTGCCAGTCGACTAGCGTTCCAGTGGACAGATACGCAGTATTTT
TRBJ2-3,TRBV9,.,CASSLGTPGRTDTQYF,TGTGCCAGCAGCCTTGGGACTCCCGGGCGGACAGATACGCAGTATTTT
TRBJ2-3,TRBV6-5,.,CASSYNQGSTDTQYF,TGTGCCAGCAGTTACAATCAGGGTAGCACAGATACGCAGTATTTT
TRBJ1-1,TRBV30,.,CAWTGAPDTEAFF,TGTGCCTGGACAGGGGCTCCGGACACTGAAGCTTTCTTT
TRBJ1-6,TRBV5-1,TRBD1,CASSPWDREFNNSPLHF,TGCGCCAGCAGCCCCTGGGACAGGGAATTTAATAATTCACCCCTCCACTTT
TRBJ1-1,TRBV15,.,CATSRDGGTEAFF,TGTGCCACCAGCAGAGACGGTGGCACTGAAGCTTTCTTT
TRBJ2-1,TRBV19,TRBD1,CATAGTGTYNEQFF,TGTGCCACCGCCGGGACAGGGACCTACAATGAGCAGTTCTTC
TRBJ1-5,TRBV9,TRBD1,CASSAGTGVGNQPQHF,TGTGCCAGCAGCGCCGGGACAGGGGTCGGCAATCAGCCCCAGCATTTT
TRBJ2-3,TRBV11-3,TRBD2,CASSSSSGAGDTQYF,TGTGCCAGCAGCTCGTCTAGCGGGGCGGGAGATACGCAGTATTTT